This T cell receptor beta chain originates from a study of T cells in Graves' hyperthyroidism and ophthalmopathy. The table lists this clonotype with a few counts. TCR beta CDR3 region amplification was performed from RNA transcripts. HTBI primers were the set used in a first-round RT-PCR of the TCR CDR3. A single record per CDR3 protein comes from TCRdb applying MiXCR to the multiplex PCR reads. The data hold about 700,000 distinct CDR3 sequences, with 13% to 15% observed a single time. The germline V and J ends were trimmed by 6 bases and 8 bases, with 19 bases remaining between them. Germline V gene data show CDR1 as SQVTM and CDR2 as ANQGSEA. The CDR3 runs 14 residues.

The sequencing input was blood. The sequence derives from a woman aged 18-35 years with Graves' hyperthyroidism. The chain employs TRBV29-1 and TRBJ1-4, with D maybe TRBD1 (5 bases). Here the CDR3 DNA reads TGCAGCGTCGGGACCTCCTCAGTGAGGGAAAAACTGTTTTTT. It translates to CSVGTSSVREKLFF.